The clone carrying this T cell receptor beta chain showed up just a few times. CDR3 length equals 16 residues. Trimming stripped 1 base from V and 2 bases from J, with 15 bases between. CDR1 and CDR2 from the germline V gene are LGHDT and YNNKEL (reference sequence). The sample comes from a study of blood T cell repertoires in COVID-19. About the research overall: In each case, the material was cDNA or gDNA derived from T cells, B-cell-depleted T cells, or PBMCs.

Cohort placement rested on clinical history that participants reported themselves. For recovered donors of Cohort 3, there were two negative PCRs, clearance, or symptom resolution. Clones were sequenced by immunoSEQ multiplex PCR, and TCRdb holds only the in-frame ones, with some missing. The sample records 370,000 or so clones, approximately 87% being singletons. The source is a young man who had recovered from COVID-19. The sample taken for sequencing was PBMCs or T cells enriched from blood (not recorded which). J is TRBJ2-7 and V is TRBV3-1 (or the pseudogene TRBV3-2); tentatively, D is TRBD2 (7 bases). The CDR3, as DNA: TGTGCCAGCAGCCAAGTAGGGGGGGGGACGACCTACGAGCAGTACTTC. This sequence encodes CASSQVGGGTTYEQYF.